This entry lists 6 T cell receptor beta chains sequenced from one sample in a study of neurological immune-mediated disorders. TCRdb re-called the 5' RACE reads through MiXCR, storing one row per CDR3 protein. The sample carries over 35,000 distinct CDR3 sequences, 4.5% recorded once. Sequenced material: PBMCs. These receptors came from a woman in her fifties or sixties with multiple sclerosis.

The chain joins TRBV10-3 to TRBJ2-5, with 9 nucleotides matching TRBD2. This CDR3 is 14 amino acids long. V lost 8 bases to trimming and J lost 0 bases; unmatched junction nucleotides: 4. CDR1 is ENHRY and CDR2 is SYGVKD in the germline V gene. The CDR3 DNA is TGTGCCATCTCGACTAGCGGTTACCAAGAGACCCAGTACTTC. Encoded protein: CAISTSGYQETQYF.

CDR3 in DNA: TGCGCCAGCAGCCAAGATGATCGGATCGATACGCAGTATTTT. This codes for CASSQDDRIDTQYF. This chain links TRBV4-3 with TRBJ2-3; no clear D. From germline, CDR1 is LGHNA and CDR2 YSLEER. The CDR3 sequence is 14 residues long. With 0 bases removed from V and 6 bases from J, the gap between germline ends came to 10 bases.

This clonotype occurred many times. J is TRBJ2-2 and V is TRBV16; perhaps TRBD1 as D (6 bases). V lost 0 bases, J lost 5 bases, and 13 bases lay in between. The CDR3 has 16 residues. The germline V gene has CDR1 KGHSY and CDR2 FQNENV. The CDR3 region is CASSQSWGLLTGELFF. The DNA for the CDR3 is TGTGCCAGCAGCCAATCGTGGGGGCTTCTGACCGGGGAGCTGTTTTTT.

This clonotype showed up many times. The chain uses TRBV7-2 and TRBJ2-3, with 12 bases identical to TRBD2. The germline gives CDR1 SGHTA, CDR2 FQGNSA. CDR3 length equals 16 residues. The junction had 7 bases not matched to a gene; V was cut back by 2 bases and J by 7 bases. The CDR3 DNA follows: TGTGCCAGCAGCTTACCGACTAGCGGGGGTCGGAATACGCAGTATTTT. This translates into CASSLPTSGGRNTQYF. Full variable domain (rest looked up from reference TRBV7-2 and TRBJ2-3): GAGVSQSPSNKVTEKGKDVELRCDPISGHTALYWYRQSLGQGLEFLIYFQGNSAPDKSGLPSDRFSAERTGGSVSTLTIQRTQQEDSAVYLCASSLPTSGGRNTQYFGPGTRLTVL.

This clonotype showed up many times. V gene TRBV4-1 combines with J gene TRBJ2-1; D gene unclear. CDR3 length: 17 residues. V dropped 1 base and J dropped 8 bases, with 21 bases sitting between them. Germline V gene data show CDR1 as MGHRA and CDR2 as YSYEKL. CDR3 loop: CASSQVADPRSQYEQFF. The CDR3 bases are TGCGCCAGCAGCCAAGTCGCCGACCCGAGGTCGCAGTATGAGCAGTTCTTC.

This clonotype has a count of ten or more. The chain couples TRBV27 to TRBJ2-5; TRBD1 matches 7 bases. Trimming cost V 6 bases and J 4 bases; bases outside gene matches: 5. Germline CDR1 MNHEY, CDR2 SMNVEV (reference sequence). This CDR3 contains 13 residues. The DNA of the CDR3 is TGTGCCAGCAGATACAGGGGACGAGAGACCCAGTACTTC. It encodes CASRYRGRETQYF.